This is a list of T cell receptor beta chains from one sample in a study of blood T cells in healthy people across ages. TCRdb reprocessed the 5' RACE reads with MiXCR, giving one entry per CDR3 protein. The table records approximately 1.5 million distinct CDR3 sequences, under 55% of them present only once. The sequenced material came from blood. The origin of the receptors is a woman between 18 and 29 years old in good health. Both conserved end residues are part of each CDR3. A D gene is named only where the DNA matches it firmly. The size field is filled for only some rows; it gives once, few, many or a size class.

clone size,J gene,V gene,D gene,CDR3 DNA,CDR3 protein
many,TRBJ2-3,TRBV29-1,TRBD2,TGCAGCGTTTTGGCGGGAGCAGATACGCAGTATTTT,CSVLAGADTQYF
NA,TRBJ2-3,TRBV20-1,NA,TGCAGTGCTAGAGTCCAAGACTACACAGATACGCAGTATTTT,CSARVQDYTDTQYF
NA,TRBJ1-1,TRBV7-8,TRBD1,TGTGCCAGCAGCTTAACCGGACAGGGGAACACTGAAGCTTTCTTT,CASSLTGQGNTEAFF
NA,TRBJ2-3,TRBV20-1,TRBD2,TGCAGTGCTAGAGATCCCGCGGGGGGGCAGGGAGATACGCAGTATTTT,CSARDPAGGQGDTQYF
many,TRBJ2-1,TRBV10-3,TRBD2,TGTGCCACCTCCGGGACTAGCTCCTACAATGAGCAGTTCTTC,CATSGTSSYNEQFF
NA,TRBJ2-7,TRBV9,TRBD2,TGTGCCAGCAGCGTCTCAGGACTAGCGGGCAGCTACGAGCAGTACTTC,CASSVSGLAGSYEQYF
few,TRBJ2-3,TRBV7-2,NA,TGTGCCAGCAGCTTACCCGGCCCAGATACGCAGTATTTT,CASSLPGPDTQYF
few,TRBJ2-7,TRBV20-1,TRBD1,TGCAGTGCTAGAAAGGACAGGGCCCCCGAGCAGTACTTC,CSARKDRAPEQYF
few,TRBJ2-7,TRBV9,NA,TGTGCCAGCAGCGTACCCGGGAGTGAGCAGTACTTC,CASSVPGSEQYF
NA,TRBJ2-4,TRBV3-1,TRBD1,TGTGCCAGCAGCCAAGGACAGGGCGGGATTCAGTACTTC,CASSQGQGGIQYF
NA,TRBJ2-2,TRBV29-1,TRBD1,TGCAGCGTGGGGACAGTCGTGGGCACCGGGGAGCTGTTTTTT,CSVGTVVGTGELFF
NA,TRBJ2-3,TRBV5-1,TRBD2,TGCGCCAGCCGGACTAGCGGGATGAAAACAGATACGCAGTATTTT,CASRTSGMKTDTQYF
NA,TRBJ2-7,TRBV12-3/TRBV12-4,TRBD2,TGTGCCAGCAGTATCGGACTAGCGGGGGCCCAGTACGAGCAGTACTTC,CASSIGLAGAQYEQYF
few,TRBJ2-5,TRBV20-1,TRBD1,TGCAGTGCTAGTCCCTATGACAGGGGAGAGACCCAGTACTTC,CSASPYDRGETQYF
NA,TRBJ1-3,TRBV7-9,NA,TGTGCCAGCACCCACAGGGCCGTTGGAAACACCATATATTTT,CASTHRAVGNTIYF
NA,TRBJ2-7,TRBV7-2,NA,TGTGCCAGCAGCTTAAACCTGAGGTACGAGCAGTACTTC,CASSLNLRYEQYF
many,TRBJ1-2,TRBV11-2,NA,TGTGCCAGCAGCTACGACACTTCTAACTATGGCTACACCTTC,CASSYDTSNYGYTF
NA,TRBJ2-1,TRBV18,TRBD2,TGCGCCAGCTCACCACCGATAGGACTAGCGTTAGATGAGCAGTTCTTC,CASSPPIGLALDEQFF
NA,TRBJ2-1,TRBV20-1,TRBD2,TGCAGTGCTAGGGAGCGGGAGGATTACAATGAGCAGTTCTTC,CSAREREDYNEQFF
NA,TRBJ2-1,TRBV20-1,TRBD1,TGCAGTGCTAGACACGCAGGGGGATCTTTTAATGAGCAGTTCTTC,CSARHAGGSFNEQFF
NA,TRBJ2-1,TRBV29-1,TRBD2,TGCAGCGTTGAAGTGGGGACTAGCGGGAGGTCCTACAATGAGCAGTTCTTC,CSVEVGTSGRSYNEQFF
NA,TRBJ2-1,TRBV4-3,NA,TGCGCCAGCAGCCAACTAGCGAGATACAATGAGCAGTTCTTC,CASSQLARYNEQFF
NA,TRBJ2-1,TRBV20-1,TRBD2,TGCAGTGCCGTGGGGACTAGCGGGAACCTCTACAATGAGCAGTTCTTC,CSAVGTSGNLYNEQFF
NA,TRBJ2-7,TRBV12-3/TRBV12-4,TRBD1,TGTGCCAGCAGTTTATCAGGGGGCAACGACGAGCAGTACTTC,CASSLSGGNDEQYF
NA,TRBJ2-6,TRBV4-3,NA,TGCGCCAGCAGCCAAGTTAAACCCGGGGCCAACGTCCCGACTTTC,CASSQVKPGANVPTF
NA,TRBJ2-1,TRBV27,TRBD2,TGTGCCAGCAGTCCCGGGACTAGCGGGCTCAATGAGCAGTTCTTC,CASSPGTSGLNEQFF
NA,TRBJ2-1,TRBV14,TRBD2,TGTGCCAGCAGCCAGCCGGGACTAGCGGGACTATACAATGAGCAGTTCTTC,CASSQPGLAGLYNEQFF
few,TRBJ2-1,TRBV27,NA,TGTGCCAGCAGTTACACAGGGTCTCCCTACAATGAGCAGTTCTTC,CASSYTGSPYNEQFF
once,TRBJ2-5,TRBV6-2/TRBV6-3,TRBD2,TGTGCCAGCGGGACTAGCGCGTCGCGGGAGACCCAGTACTTC,CASGTSASRETQYF
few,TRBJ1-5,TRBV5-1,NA,TGCGCCAGCAGCTTGGATTTCGGGGACGGGCAGCCCCAGCATTTT,CASSLDFGDGQPQHF
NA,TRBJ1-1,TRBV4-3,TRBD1,TGCGCCAGCAGCCCTCAGCCAGGGGGGAACACTGAAGCTTTCTTT,CASSPQPGGNTEAFF
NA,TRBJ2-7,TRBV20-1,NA,TGCAGGTCTCCTAGGTCCGAGCAGTACTTC,CRSPRSEQYF
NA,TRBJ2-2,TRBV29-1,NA,TGCAGCTGCCCGGGGCGGAACGGGGAGCTGTTTTTT,CSCPGRNGELFF
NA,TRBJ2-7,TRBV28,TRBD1,TGTGCCAGCAGTTTATGGGGACAGGGGGTCTACGAGCAGTACTTC,CASSLWGQGVYEQYF
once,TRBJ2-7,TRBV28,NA,TGTGCCAGCAGTTTACTCAGGACCCCCTACGAGCAGTACTTC,CASSLLRTPYEQYF
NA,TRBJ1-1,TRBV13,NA,TGTGCCAGCAGCTTAGGCCTAGTAGGCCTCACGGGCGCTGAAGCTTTCTTT,CASSLGLVGLTGAEAFF
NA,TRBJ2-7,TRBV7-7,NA,TGTGCTAGCAGCGCGGGACAGAACTACGAGCAGTACTTC,CASSAGQNYEQYF
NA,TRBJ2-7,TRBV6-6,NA,TGTGCCAGCAGCGGTAGGGACCTCAGCTCCTACGAGCAGTACTTC,CASSGRDLSSYEQYF
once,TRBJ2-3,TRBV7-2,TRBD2,TGTGCCAGCAGCTTAGTGGCGGGGGAATCCCCAGATACGCAGTATTTT,CASSLVAGESPDTQYF